This T cell receptor beta chain was recorded in a study of PD-L1 blockade in urothelial cancer. In the study overall: Between 0 and 3 chemotherapy regimens preceded treatment for each patient. Blood samples contained a median about 150,000 T cells.

The sample's time point: peripheral blood 6 weeks after treatment start. Patients' cancers were locally advanced or metastatic urothelial carcinomas. CDR1 and CDR2 from the germline V gene are MNHEY and SVGAGI. Trimming took off 0 bases at V and 1 base at J, with 9 bases between the two ends. This CDR3 region has 15 residues. Synthetic spike-ins, TCR analog templates, were added into each PCR. Clones were sequenced by immunoSEQ multiplex PCR, and TCRdb holds only the in-frame ones, with some missing. The sample holds nearly 45,000 clones; 82% are singletons and the top ten take approximately 13%. The origin of this receptor is a man between 60 and 70 years old with urothelial cancer. The gene calls are TRBV6-5 and TRBJ1-1; no clear D. The sample in question was PBMCs, obtained around atezolizumab (anti-PD-L1) treatment. The CDR3 DNA is TGTGCCAGCAGTTACTCGAGCTACGGGAACACTGAAGCTTTCTTT. Translating gives CASSYSSYGNTEAFF.